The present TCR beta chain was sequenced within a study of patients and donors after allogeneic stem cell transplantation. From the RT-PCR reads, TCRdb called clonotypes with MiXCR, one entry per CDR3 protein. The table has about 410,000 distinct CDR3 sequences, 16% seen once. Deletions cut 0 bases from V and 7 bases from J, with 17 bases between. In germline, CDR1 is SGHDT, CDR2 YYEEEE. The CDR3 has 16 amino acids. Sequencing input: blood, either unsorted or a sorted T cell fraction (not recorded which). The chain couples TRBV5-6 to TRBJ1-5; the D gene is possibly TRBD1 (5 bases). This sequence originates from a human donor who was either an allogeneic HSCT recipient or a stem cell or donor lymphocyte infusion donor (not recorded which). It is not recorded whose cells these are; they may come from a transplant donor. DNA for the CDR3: TGTGCCAGCAGCTTGGGGGGGGGAGTCCAGCGCCAGCCCCAGCATTTT. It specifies CASSLGGGVQRQPQHF.